This T cell receptor (beta chain) was sequenced in a study of T-cell memory formation after mild COVID-19. Study background: Largely, TCR clusters stayed within a single donor. Study-level results: Among CD4+ contracting clones, most were CM and EM, and CD8+ ones EMRA. There were some responding clones in pre-infection memory, which suggested that cross-reactive memory had joined.

With respect to this clonotype: Antigen: not known.

Each CDR3 protein gets one entry after TCRdb re-called the 5' RACE reads with MiXCR. The sample has under 200,000 distinct CDR3 sequences, under 14% seen once. Trimming cost V 6 bases and J 15 bases, with 24 bases left between them. This CDR3 is built from 15 residues. Germline V gives CDR1 MNHNY, CDR2 SVGAGI (reference sequence). V usage is TRBV6-6 and J usage is TRBJ1-6; D possibly corresponds to TRBD1 (5 bases). The sequenced sample was PBMCs or a T cell subset sorted from them (not recorded which). The sequence was obtained from a man younger than 35 who had mild COVID-19 (a few samples of this study predate the infection). Cell type and time point are not known. As DNA, the CDR3 is TGTGCCAGCAGCGATCAGGAGCCGGGACGGCTTCGCCTCCACTTT. It yields the protein CASSDQEPGRLRLHF.